These T cell receptor beta chains were read from a single sample in a study of T cell responses to AZD1222 COVID-19 vaccine. Some clones are missing from TCRdb's copy, which holds only in-frame ones; the method was immunoSEQ multiplex PCR. The data show 90,000 to 120,000 clones, with around 84% seen just once and 3.3% held by the top ten. Sequencing was performed on peripheral blood, taken on day 0 of AZD1222 vaccination. These TCRs come from an adult in good health. Both conserved end residues are part of each CDR3. D genes are given only for firm matches. Clone size is given for some rows only: seen once, a few or many times, or a class if the clone is expanded.

D: TRBD1
V: TRBV2
size: NA
J: TRBJ1-1
DNA: TGTGCCAGCAGCGACAGGGGCCCTGGAGCTTTCTTT
CDR3: CASSDRGPGAFF

D: TRBD1
V: TRBV4-2
size: NA
J: TRBJ2-7
DNA: TGTGCCAGCAGCCAAGATGGGGGGACAGGGTACGAGCAGTACTTC
CDR3: CASSQDGGTGYEQYF

D: NA
V: TRBV6-5
size: NA
J: TRBJ1-1
DNA: TGTGCCAGCAGCCAAGACAGGAACACTGAAGCTTTCTTT
CDR3: CASSQDRNTEAFF

D: NA
V: TRBV4-1
size: NA
J: TRBJ1-1
DNA: TGCGCCAGCAGAATTGGGCGGGAGAACACTGAAGCTTTCTTT
CDR3: CASRIGRENTEAFF

D: NA
V: TRBV7-9
size: NA
J: TRBJ1-1
DNA: TGTGCCAGCAGCCTAATCGGGGCAGGCACTGAAGCTTTCTTT
CDR3: CASSLIGAGTEAFF

D: NA
V: TRBV12-3/TRBV12-4
size: NA
J: TRBJ1-3
DNA: TGTGCCAGCAGCCGCGGAGGGGGTTACACCATATATTTT
CDR3: CASSRGGGYTIYF

D: TRBD1
V: TRBV11-2
size: NA
J: TRBJ1-5
DNA: TGTGCCAGCAGCGAAACAGGGGGGGTGAGTCAGCCCCAGCATTTT
CDR3: CASSETGGVSQPQHF

D: NA
V: TRBV7-3
size: NA
J: TRBJ2-7
DNA: TGTGCCAGCAGCTATGGCCCTCCGGGCGAGCAGTACTTC
CDR3: CASSYGPPGEQYF

D: NA
V: TRBV5-1
size: NA
J: TRBJ1-4
DNA: TGCGCCAGCAGCTTGAGCGGAGACTATGGTGAAAAACTGTTTTTT
CDR3: CASSLSGDYGEKLFF

D: NA
V: TRBV7-2
size: NA
J: TRBJ1-6
DNA: TGTGCCAGCAGCGGAGGGGGGGGACGACAACACGGCGGGTCGGGCCTCCACTTT
CDR3: CASSGGGGRQHGGSGLHF

D: TRBD1
V: TRBV7-9
size: NA
J: TRBJ2-7
DNA: TGTGCCAGCAGCTTACCGGGACAGGGGGCCTACGAGCAGTACTTC
CDR3: CASSLPGQGAYEQYF

D: TRBD1
V: TRBV7-7
size: few
J: TRBJ1-6
DNA: TGTGCCAGCAGCCAGGACAGGGATTCACCCCTCCACTTT
CDR3: CASSQDRDSPLHF

D: NA
V: TRBV5-8
size: NA
J: TRBJ1-5
DNA: TGTGCCAGCAGCTTCTCCGGACAGTCTTTCAGCAATCAGCCCCAGCATTTT
CDR3: CASSFSGQSFSNQPQHF

D: NA
V: TRBV5-1
size: few
J: TRBJ1-3
DNA: TGCGCCAGCAGCTTAACCAGGGGCTCTGGAAACACCATATATTTT
CDR3: CASSLTRGSGNTIYF

D: NA
V: TRBV23-1
size: NA
J: TRBJ1-5
DNA: TGCGCCAGCAGTCGTTACAGGGATATGTCGGTCGTCAATCAGCCCCAGCATTTT
CDR3: CASSRYRDMSVVNQPQHF

D: TRBD1
V: TRBV5-4
size: NA
J: TRBJ1-3
DNA: TGTGCCAGCAGCTGGGGACAGGGGGTTGCCTCTGGAAACACCATATATTTT
CDR3: CASSWGQGVASGNTIYF

D: NA
V: TRBV20-1
size: NA
J: TRBJ1-2
DNA: TGCAGTGCTCCCCAAGGCTATGGCTACACCTTC
CDR3: CSAPQGYGYTF

D: TRBD1
V: TRBV6-1
size: NA
J: TRBJ1-4
DNA: TGTGCCAGCAGTGAAGGCAGGGGGGAGGAAAAACTGTTTTTT
CDR3: CASSEGRGEEKLFF

D: NA
V: TRBV11-2
size: few
J: TRBJ1-2
DNA: TGTGCCAGCAGCTCGGAACAGAGCTATGGCTACACCTTC
CDR3: CASSSEQSYGYTF

D: NA
V: TRBV6-5
size: NA
J: TRBJ1-2
DNA: TGTGCCAGCAGTTACGAGGGGAGCTATGGCTACACCTTC
CDR3: CASSYEGSYGYTF

D: TRBD2
V: TRBV29-1
size: few
J: TRBJ2-3
DNA: TGCGCGGGGGGAACAGATACGCAGTATTTT
CDR3: CAGGTDTQYF

D: NA
V: TRBV10-3
size: NA
J: TRBJ2-1
DNA: TGTGCCATCAGGGAGGATTCAAGCTCCTACAATGAGCAGTTCTTC
CDR3: CAIREDSSSYNEQFF

D: NA
V: TRBV5-6
size: NA
J: TRBJ1-3
DNA: TGTGCCAGCATTAAGCGGAGCTCTGGAAACACCATATATTTT
CDR3: CASIKRSSGNTIYF

D: TRBD2
V: TRBV6-5
size: once
J: TRBJ2-1
DNA: TGTGCCAGCAGCCTCCCGGGGGGGAATGAGCAGTTCTTC
CDR3: CASSLPGGNEQFF

D: NA
V: TRBV30
size: NA
J: TRBJ1-2
DNA: TGTGCCTGGAGTACTCCGAAGAACAGGGTCGAGGGCTACACCTTC
CDR3: CAWSTPKNRVEGYTF

D: NA
V: TRBV7-2
size: NA
J: TRBJ1-2
DNA: TGTGCCAGCAGCTTAGTCTTCGGGGGAGCCTATGGCTACACCTTC
CDR3: CASSLVFGGAYGYTF

D: TRBD1
V: TRBV3-1/TRBV3-2
size: NA
J: TRBJ2-7
DNA: TGTGCCAGCAGCCTCGGGACAGGTCACGACTACGAGCAGTACTTC
CDR3: CASSLGTGHDYEQYF

D: NA
V: TRBV27
size: once
J: TRBJ1-4
DNA: TGTGCCAGCAGTTTGTGGGGGTCTAATGAAAAACTGTTTTTT
CDR3: CASSLWGSNEKLFF

D: TRBD2
V: TRBV27
size: NA
J: TRBJ2-1
DNA: TGTGCCATTCTCAGCGGGGGCCCTTACAATGAGCAGTTCTTC
CDR3: CAILSGGPYNEQFF

D: TRBD1
V: TRBV28
size: few
J: TRBJ1-4
DNA: TGTGCCAGCAGTCCTACGGGACAGGGGTTTGCTGGGGAAAAACTGTTTTTT
CDR3: CASSPTGQGFAGEKLFF

D: NA
V: TRBV7-8
size: NA
J: TRBJ1-2
DNA: TGTGCCAGCAGCCCGACGTTAGCTAACTATGGCTACACCTTC
CDR3: CASSPTLANYGYTF

D: NA
V: TRBV6-2/TRBV6-3
size: few
J: TRBJ2-2
DNA: TGTGCCAGCAGTTGGCAGACCACGGGCGAGCTGTTTTTT
CDR3: CASSWQTTGELFF

D: NA
V: TRBV9
size: NA
J: TRBJ1-6
DNA: TGTGCCAGCAGCGCCGCGGCCGGATCACCCCTCCACTTT
CDR3: CASSAAAGSPLHF

D: NA
V: TRBV6-5
size: once
J: TRBJ1-1
DNA: TGTGCCAGCAGTAACGGGCAGGTGAACACTGAAGCTTTCTTT
CDR3: CASSNGQVNTEAFF

D: TRBD1
V: TRBV28
size: few
J: TRBJ2-1
DNA: TGTGCCAGCAGTTTCTCCCAGGGGGTACACAATGAGCAGTTCTTC
CDR3: CASSFSQGVHNEQFF

D: NA
V: TRBV6-2/TRBV6-3
size: NA
J: TRBJ2-3
DNA: TGTGCCAGCAGTTCCCCCGTGTCGCGAACGCAGTATTTT
CDR3: CASSSPVSRTQYF

D: TRBD1
V: TRBV5-1
size: NA
J: TRBJ2-5
DNA: TGCGCCAGCAGCGTGGGGACAGGGGAAGAGACCCAGTACTTC
CDR3: CASSVGTGEETQYF

D: NA
V: TRBV12-3/TRBV12-4
size: NA
J: TRBJ1-1
DNA: TGTGCCAGCAACATACAGATGAACACTGAAGCTTTCTTT
CDR3: CASNIQMNTEAFF

D: TRBD1
V: TRBV6-5
size: NA
J: TRBJ1-5
DNA: TGTGCCAGCAGTTCTGGAGGGACAGGTAAACGGCCCCAGCATTTT
CDR3: CASSSGGTGKRPQHF

D: NA
V: TRBV30
size: NA
J: TRBJ2-5
DNA: TGTGCCTGGAGTCGGTCGGCAGGAGAGACCCAGTACTTC
CDR3: CAWSRSAGETQYF

D: NA
V: TRBV5-6
size: NA
J: TRBJ2-1
DNA: TGTGCCAGCAGCTTGGTAGGAGCAGGGGGGGCCTACAATGAGCAGTTCTTC
CDR3: CASSLVGAGGAYNEQFF

D: TRBD1
V: TRBV9
size: NA
J: TRBJ1-3
DNA: TGTGCCAGCAGCGCCGACAGGGGGGGTGGAAACACCATATATTTT
CDR3: CASSADRGGGNTIYF

D: TRBD1
V: TRBV28
size: NA
J: TRBJ1-3
DNA: TGTGCCAGCAGTCGGCCCGGGACAGCCTCTGGAAACACCATATATTTT
CDR3: CASSRPGTASGNTIYF

D: TRBD1
V: TRBV27
size: NA
J: TRBJ2-2
DNA: TGTGCCAGCAGTCCCTATTTGGACAGGGCGACCGGGGAGCTGTTTTTT
CDR3: CASSPYLDRATGELFF

D: TRBD1
V: TRBV28
size: NA
J: TRBJ1-2
DNA: TGTGCCAGCAGACCAGGGGGCTATGGCTACACCTTC
CDR3: CASRPGGYGYTF

D: NA
V: TRBV15
size: NA
J: TRBJ1-1
DNA: TGTGCCACCAGCAGAGGGTCGATGGAGGGGCCCGGGGGGACTGAAGCTTTCTTT
CDR3: CATSRGSMEGPGGTEAFF

D: TRBD1
V: TRBV4-2
size: NA
J: TRBJ1-4
DNA: TGTGCCAGCAGCCAAGACGTGACAGGGGCATCTGAAAAACTGTTTTTT
CDR3: CASSQDVTGASEKLFF

D: NA
V: TRBV6-5
size: once
J: TRBJ1-1
DNA: TGTGCCAGCAGTTACTCGACGGTCGCCCTGAACACTGAAGCTTTCTTT
CDR3: CASSYSTVALNTEAFF

D: TRBD2
V: TRBV5-1
size: NA
J: TRBJ2-1
DNA: TGCGCCAGCAGCTTGACGACTAGCGGGGGGGTCCATGAGCAGTTCTTC
CDR3: CASSLTTSGGVHEQFF

D: TRBD1
V: TRBV27
size: NA
J: TRBJ1-5
DNA: TGTGCCAGCAGTTTATATGGGACAGGGTCTGATCAGCCCCAGCATTTT
CDR3: CASSLYGTGSDQPQHF

D: NA
V: TRBV9
size: NA
J: TRBJ1-1
DNA: TGTGCCAGCAGCGCAACACTGAACACTGAAGCTTTCTTT
CDR3: CASSATLNTEAFF

D: TRBD1
V: TRBV5-6
size: NA
J: TRBJ1-5
DNA: TGTGCCAGCAGCTCCGACAGGGGAAAGGGTCAGCCCCAGCATTTT
CDR3: CASSSDRGKGQPQHF

D: NA
V: TRBV2
size: NA
J: TRBJ1-6
DNA: TGTGCCAGCAGGACAACAAATTCACCCCTCCACTTT
CDR3: CASRTTNSPLHF

D: NA
V: TRBV19
size: NA
J: TRBJ2-1
DNA: TGTGCCAGTAGTAAGACTACTAGGTACAATGAGCAGTTCTTC
CDR3: CASSKTTRYNEQFF